A single sample gave rise to the 17 T cell receptor beta chains below, sequenced in a study of blood T cell repertoires in COVID-19. The method was immunoSEQ multiplex PCR; TCRdb's version includes in-frame clones alone and lacks a portion of them. This sample has approximately 200,000 clones; around nine tenths occur once, and the top ten carry about 6%. Sequencing was done on a sample of peripheral blood. The source of these receptors is a man in his sixties who had recovered from COVID-19.

The gene calls are TRBV6-5 and TRBJ1-1, with 7 bases that match TRBD1. The trim removed 8 bases at V and 2 bases at J, leaving 11 bases unmatched. Germline lookup yields CDR1 MNHEY and CDR2 SVGAGI. The CDR3 spans 15 residues. In nucleotides, the CDR3 is TGTGCCAGCGTGGTTAACCGGGACAGAAACACTGAAGCTTTCTTT. Translated, it gives CASVVNRDRNTEAFF.

V usage is TRBV20-1 and J usage is TRBJ1-1, with D possibly TRBD1 on 5 matching bases. The CDR3 extends over 13 amino acids. Per the germline V gene, CDR1 is DFQATT and CDR2 is SNEGSKA (reference sequence). V lost 3 bases and J 7 bases, leaving 15 bases between the germline ends. In DNA, the CDR3 is TGCAGTGCTAGTCCGCGGGGGATCGTTGAAGCTTTCTTT. Protein: CSASPRGIVEAFF.

This sequence joins TRBV19 and TRBJ2-7; TRBD1 might be the D (6 bases). V was trimmed by 3 bases and J by 2 bases, leaving 20 bases between them. Germline-derived CDR1 and CDR2 are LNHDA and SQIVND (reference sequence). This CDR3 has 17 residues. The chain's CDR3 is CASSMSLGDIKPYEQYF. The CDR3 DNA reads TGTGCCAGTAGTATGTCGCTAGGGGACATCAAACCCTACGAGCAGTACTTC.

The J gene is TRBJ2-1, the V gene TRBV9, with TRBD2 matching over 9 bases. The CDR3 covers 16 residues. Germline V CDR1 and CDR2: SGDLS, YYNGEE. The trim removed 4 bases at V and 4 bases at J, leaving 9 bases unmatched. The CDR3 DNA is TGTGCCAGCAGCCCCAGGGGTAGCGGGGGTTACAATGAGCAGTTCTTC. This encodes CASSPRGSGGYNEQFF.

Turning to this clone: A read error may explain this, as a much larger clone is one base away. V is TRBV7-2 and J is TRBJ1-3; a possible D gene is TRBD1 (5 bases). V was clipped by 2 bases and J by 4 bases, with 6 bases between them. The germline gives CDR1 SGHTA, CDR2 FQGNSA. The CDR3 spans 13 residues. CDR3 nucleotides: TGTGCCAGCAGCTTACAGGGAGGAAACACCATATATTTT. Translating gives CASSLQGGNTIYF.

The CDR3 region is CASSLQRNTEAFF. CDR3 sequence (DNA): TGTGCCAGCAGCTTACAGCGGAACACTGAAGCTTTCTTT. J is TRBJ1-1 and V is TRBV7-2; D gene unclear. The CDR3 is made up of 13 amino acids. Trimming left V 2 bases short and J 1 base short, with 5 bases between. Looked up from germline, CDR1 is SGHTA and CDR2 is FQGNSA.

This chain uses TRBV19 with TRBJ2-6; D ambiguous. This CDR3 is 16 amino acids long. V dropped 1 base and J dropped 0 bases, with 7 bases sitting between them. Germline V gene sequence: CDR1 LNHDA, CDR2 SQIVND (reference sequence). CDR3 sequence (DNA): TGTGCCAGTAGTATAGGGCGGCGCTCTGGGGCCAACGTCCTGACTTTC. Translating it yields CASSIGRRSGANVLTF.

V usage is TRBV7-9 and J usage is TRBJ2-7; 7 bases map to TRBD1. The germline gives CDR1 SEHNR, CDR2 FQNEAQ (reference sequence). The CDR3 is 15 amino acids. Trimming took 1 base from V and 3 from J; bases not matched to a gene: 6. The CDR3 nucleotides are TGTGCCAGCAGCTTAGTTTGGGACAGCTTCTACGAGCAGTACTTC. Translation gives CASSLVWDSFYEQYF. The full variable domain, completed using reference TRBV7-9 and TRBJ2-7, is DTGVSQNPRHKITKRGQNVTFRCDPISEHNRLYWYRQTLGQGPEFLTYFQNEAQLEKSRLLSDRFSAERPKGSFSTLEIQRTEQGDSAMYLCASSLVWDSFYEQYFGPGTRLTVT.

V gene TRBV6-2 or TRBV6-3 combines with J gene TRBJ1-2; 9 bases map to TRBD1. The germline V gene encodes CDR1 MNHEY and CDR2 SVGEGT. Trimming at V came to 5 bases and at J to 8 bases, leaving 12 bases not matched to a gene. This CDR3 comprises 15 residues. CDR3 sequence: CASSAPPQGAWGYTF. CDR3 bases: TGTGCCAGCAGTGCTCCTCCACAGGGGGCGTGGGGCTACACCTTC.

This chain connects TRBV7-2 to TRBJ2-2; TRBD2 is a possible D gene (5 bases). CDR1 and CDR2 from the germline V gene are SGHTA and FQGNSA. Trimming removed 1 base at V and 2 bases at J, with 17 bases between. The CDR3 is 18 amino acids. Here the CDR3 reads CASSLGYGIGFNTGELFF. DNA for the CDR3: TGTGCCAGCAGCTTAGGTTACGGGATTGGTTTCAACACCGGGGAGCTGTTTTTT.

J is TRBJ1-5 and V is TRBV7-2; no clear D. CDR3 length equals 11 residues. Germline CDR1 is SGHTA and CDR2 is FQGNSA. Trimming stripped 5 bases from V and 9 bases from J, with 8 bases between. The CDR3: CASSTPGPQHF. The DNA for the CDR3 is TGTGCCAGCAGCACCCCCGGGCCCCAGCATTTT.

The count of this clone is one. The CDR3 nucleotides read TGTGCCGGCCGCCAGGGACAGGAAAACTATGGCTACACCTTC. Translating gives CAGRQGQENYGYTF. The chain employs TRBV6-1 and TRBJ1-2; TRBD1 aligns across 8 bases. Trimming cost V 11 bases and J 2 bases; bases outside gene matches: 10. CDR1 is MNHNS, CDR2 SASEGT, per germline. There are 14 residues in the CDR3.

DNA of the CDR3: TGTGCCAGCAGCCAAGCGTCAGGGGGCAATCAGCCCCAGCATTTT. Amino acids: CASSQASGGNQPQHF. The rearrangement links TRBV4-2 to TRBJ1-5, with D possibly being TRBD1 (6 bases). CDR1 is LGHNA and CDR2 is YNFKEQ in the germline V gene. The ends were cut back, 1 base at V and 2 bases at J, with 9 bases in the middle. The CDR3 length is 15 residues.

The genes are TRBV7-6 and TRBJ1-2, with a tentative D call TRBD1 (6 bases). Deletions cut 5 bases from V and 4 bases from J, with 14 bases between. This CDR3 is 14 amino acids long. Germline lookup yields CDR1 SGHVS and CDR2 FNYEAQ. DNA of the CDR3: TGTGCCAGCAGCCCCGCGGGGGGCGGCTATGGCTACACCTTC. Translating gives CASSPAGGGYGYTF.

This clone turned up a few times. The rearrangement links TRBV7-2 to TRBJ2-3; weak D call: TRBD1 (5 bases). Trimming stripped 1 base from V and 4 bases from J, with 15 bases between. Germline CDR1 SGHTA, CDR2 FQGNSA. The CDR3 is made up of 16 amino acids. The CDR3 sequence: CASSLGVGRVADTQYF. CDR3 in DNA: TGTGCCAGCAGCTTAGGAGTCGGCAGGGTGGCAGATACGCAGTATTTT.

The chain is built from TRBV28 and TRBJ1-4, with D unclear. Germline assignment: CDR1 MDHEN and CDR2 SYDVKM. The CDR3 runs to 13 residues. Trimming took 10 bases from V and 3 from J, leaving 12 bases between them. The CDR3 reads CAIKKSANEKLFF. In nucleotides, the CDR3 is TGTGCCATTAAAAAATCCGCTAATGAAAAACTGTTTTTT.

The CDR3 here is CASSIGAGGTDTQYF. The CDR3 DNA reads TGTGCCAGTAGTATAGGAGCGGGGGGCACAGATACGCAGTATTTT. The chain recombines TRBV19 with TRBJ2-3; 8 nucleotides align to TRBD2. V shed 1 base and J 1 base; nucleotides not matched to a gene: 1. The CDR3 sequence is 15 residues long. Germline V lookup: CDR1 LNHDA, CDR2 SQIVND (reference sequence).